Listed here are 15 T cell receptor beta chains from one sample, sequenced in a study of T cell clonality in common variable immunodeficiency. Their antigen targets remain unknown. Repertoires were generated with immunoSEQ multiplex PCR, while TCRdb's copy carries only in-frame clones and drops some. Recorded here are tens of thousands of clones, with no singletons, and the ten leading clones hold about 30%. Study results and caveats: Fewer deletions and N-nucleotide insertions were reportedly seen in common variable immunodeficiency TCR beta sequences.

Material: peripheral blood mononuclear cells. The receptors originated from a human donor with common variable immunodeficiency.

On this clone: The CDR3 is cut off 3 residues early in the read; its end comes from the germline J gene. The V call is TRBV5-1, the J call TRBJ1-2; a possible D gene is TRBD1 (6 bases). The germline V gene encodes CDR1 SGHRS and CDR2 YFSETQ. The CDR3 spans 13 residues. V was clipped by 0 bases and J by 7 bases, with 10 bases between them. CDR3 DNA (partial): TGCGCCAGCAGCTTGGCAGGGGCGGGTGGC. It is translated as CASSLAGAGG. The whole CDR3 is CASSLAGAGGYTF.

This clone was seen only a few times. The observed sequence ends 3 residues before the CDR3 terminus, with the missing tail filled in from the germline J gene. The chain employs TRBV19 and TRBJ2-7; TRBD2 aligns across 7 bases. Germline CDR1 and CDR2: LNHDA and SQIVND (reference sequence). V lost 5 bases to trimming and J lost 2 bases; unmatched junction nucleotides: 12. The CDR3 consists of 16 residues. The CDR3 bases that were read are TGTGCCAGTAGTCCCATCCCCAGCGGGGTCGCCTACGAG. Translating gives CASSPIPSGVAYE. The complete CDR3 protein is CASSPIPSGVAYEQYF.

This clone was seen many times. The read ends 3 residues shy of where the CDR3 ends; the end is completed using the germline J gene. The genes are TRBV7-9 and TRBJ2-1; D is ambiguous. This CDR3 has 13 residues. V was shortened by 11 bases and J by 5 bases, with 16 bases between the two germline ends. Germline V gene data show CDR1 as SEHNR and CDR2 as FQNEAQ (reference sequence). CDR3 sequence: CACFELQNNEQFF. The CDR3 DNA, read in part, is TGTGCCTGCTTCGAATTGCAGAACAATGAG.

This clone has only a few counts. CDR3 DNA, as far as it was read: TGTGCCAGTAGTGTGGGGCGAAATGGGAATCAGCCC. Translation: CASSVGRNGNQP. The whole CDR3 reads CASSVGRNGNQPQHF. The chain carries TRBV19 and TRBJ1-5, with TRBD1 as a possible D gene (5 bases). The read is 3 residues too short to cover the CDR3 end, so that end is filled in from the germline J gene. The CDR3 loop spans 15 amino acids. Germline assignment: CDR1 LNHDA and CDR2 SQIVND (reference sequence). V was cut by 5 bases and J by 4 bases, with 15 bases left in between.

Turning to this clone: From the germline J gene comes the end of the CDR3, since the read stops 3 residues before it. The chain employs TRBV18 and TRBJ2-7, with 13 bases aligning to TRBD2. This CDR3 region has 15 residues. Unmatched junction bases numbered 3, after V lost 5 bases and J lost 2 bases. Germline lookup yields CDR1 KGHSH and CDR2 LQKENI. This CDR3 is CASSATSGRTYEQYF. Incomplete CDR3 DNA: TGTGCCAGCTCAGCGACTAGCGGGAGGACCTACGAG.

Only a few counts were recorded for this clone. The read ends 3 residues before the CDR3 terminus; that terminus is restored from the germline J gene. V is TRBV2 and J is TRBJ1-5; possible D gene TRBD1, 5 bases. This CDR3 comprises 16 residues. In germline, CDR1 is SNHLY, CDR2 FYNNEI. The germline V and J ends were trimmed by 6 bases and 0 bases, with 15 bases remaining between them. The CDR3 region is CASSQRGGYSNQPQHF. The sequenced part of the CDR3 DNA is TGTGCCAGCAGCCAAAGGGGAGGGTATAGCAATCAGCCC. The whole variable domain, filled in from reference TRBV2 and TRBJ1-5, reads EPEVTQTPSHQVTQMGQEVILRCVPISNHLYFYWYRQILGQKVEFLVSFYNNEISEKSEIFDDQFSVERPDGSNFTLKIRSTKLEDSAMYFCASSQRGGYSNQPQHFGDGTRLSIL.

Of note for this clone: The read terminates 3 residues before the CDR3 end, so the remaining end is supplied by the germline J gene. The chain joins TRBV7-6 to TRBJ2-3; TRBD2 agrees at 15 bases. Per germline, CDR1 SGHVS and CDR2 FNYEAQ. The V gene end was trimmed by 5 bases and the J gene end by 0 bases; junction bases not matched to a gene: 6. The CDR3 consists of 18 residues. The CDR3 DNA, read in part, is TGTGCCAGCAGCCTGCGGACTAGCGGGAGGGCTAGCACAGATACG. Protein sequence: CASSLRTSGRASTDT. The full CDR3 reads CASSLRTSGRASTDTQYF.

Ten or more counts support this clone. The read terminates 3 residues ahead of where the CDR3 ends, so the germline J gene completes it. The chain couples TRBV28 to TRBJ1-5, with 8 positions matching TRBD1. The CDR3 loop spans 18 amino acids. Per germline, CDR1 MDHEN and CDR2 SYDVKM. Trimming took 6 bases from V and 6 from J; bases not matched to a gene: 19. Here the CDR3 reads CASSLPLYRGNHGQPQHF. The part of the CDR3 DNA that was read is TGTGCCAGCAGCCTTCCTCTATACAGGGGGAATCATGGTCAGCCC. The whole variable domain, filled in from reference TRBV28 and TRBJ1-5, reads DVKVTQSSRYLVKRTGEKVFLECVQDMDHENMFWYRQDPGLGLRLIYFSYDVKMKEKGDIPEGYSVSREKKERFSLILESASTNQTSMYLCASSLPLYRGNHGQPQHFGDGTRLSIL.

This clone appeared many times. The missing CDR3 end, 3 residues past where the read stops, is filled in from the germline J gene. This chain connects TRBV5-4 to TRBJ2-5; 8 bases are a match to TRBD1. After removal of 4 bases from V and 6 bases from J, the junction contained 8 bases not matched to a gene. The CDR3 extends over 14 amino acids. Germline CDR1 SGHNT, CDR2 YYREEE (reference sequence). CDR3 residues: CASSHRQGLQTQYF. The covered CDR3 bases are TGTGCCAGCAGCCATCGACAGGGGTTACAGACC.

In this sample, this clone turned up many times. The CDR3 end lies 3 residues beyond the end of the read and is filled in from the germline J gene. The gene calls are TRBV5-4 and TRBJ2-3; the D gene is possibly TRBD2 (5 bases). The CDR3 consists of 15 residues. Per germline, CDR1 SGHNT and CDR2 YYREEE (reference sequence). The germline V and J ends were trimmed by 4 bases and 4 bases, with 16 bases remaining between them. CDR3 amino acids: CASSAGPGEADTQYF. Incomplete CDR3 DNA: TGTGCCAGCAGCGCGGGCCCTGGTGAAGCAGATACG.

This clone has ten or more counts. The read stops 3 residues short of the end of the CDR3; the missing end is completed from the germline J gene. V and J are TRBV12-3 or TRBV12-4 and TRBJ1-1; 9 bases align to TRBD1. CDR3 size: 16 residues. With V trimmed by 4 bases and J by 0 bases, 6 bases remained unmatched. This CDR3 is CASSSRDRVMNTEAFF. CDR3 bases read: TGTGCCAGCAGTTCCCGGGACAGGGTAATGAACACTGAA.

This clone was seen ten or more times. The CDR3 end lies 3 residues beyond the end of the read and is filled in from the germline J gene. V gene TRBV7-3 combines with J gene TRBJ1-1; no clear D gene. Germline V gene data show CDR1 as SGHTA and CDR2 as FQGTGA. CDR3 size: 13 residues. V was trimmed by 5 bases and J by 1 base, leaving 8 bases between them. The CDR3 reads CASSIQENTEAFF. Partial CDR3 DNA: TGTGCCAGCAGCATCCAGGAGAACACTGAA.

As concerns this clone: Sequencing ends 3 residues short of the CDR3 end; the germline J gene provides the rest. The chain employs TRBV20-1 and TRBJ2-7; TRBD1 might be the D (5 bases). This CDR3 contains 11 residues. Germline V gene sequence: CDR1 DFQATT, CDR2 SNEGSKA (reference sequence). Trimming took 6 bases from V and 5 from J, leaving 11 bases between them. Incomplete CDR3 DNA: TGCAGTGCCAGACAGTTGAACGAG. This translates into CSARQLNE. The CDR3 in full is CSARQLNEQYF.

This clone turned up a few times. The CDR3 end lies 3 residues beyond the end of the read and is filled in from the germline J gene. This chain uses TRBV19 with TRBJ1-2; 9 positions match TRBD1. This CDR3 is 14 amino acids long. Germline V gene lookup returns CDR1 LNHDA and CDR2 SQIVND (reference sequence). Trimming removed 7 bases from V and 4 bases from J; junction bases left unmatched: 7. The CDR3 bases that were read are TGTGCCAGTACCCCTCGGGACAGGGTCTATGGC. Its protein product is CASTPRDRVYG. The CDR3, in full, reads CASTPRDRVYGYTF.

As concerns this clone: The read gets to within 3 residues of the CDR3 end, and the germline J gene fills in the rest. The V gene is TRBV29-1, the J gene TRBJ2-3, with no clear D. The V gene's germline CDR1 is SQVTM and CDR2 ANQGSEA. The CDR3 loop spans 16 amino acids. The V and J ends lost 0 bases and 6 bases respectively, with 19 bases between them. The CDR3 spells CSVEDYVMGGPDTQYF. The CDR3 bases that were read are TGCAGCGTTGAAGACTATGTTATGGGTGGGCCGGATACG.